A single sample is the source of the 19 T cell receptor beta chains below, sequenced in a study of cytomegalovirus exposure and HLA in healthy donors. This PCR relied on a set of 60 Vbeta primers and 13 Jbeta primers. Assay used: immunoSEQ multiplex PCR; TCRdb lists only in-frame clones, some missing. The sample has approximately 130,000 clones, 65% to 85% seen once. Sequencing was done on a sample of PBMCs. The source of these receptors is a man aged 50 to 60 in good health and CMV-seronegative.

The CDR3 DNA is TGTGCCAGCAGCGTAGTTGGGGGCGCGTATGGAAACACCATATATTTT. Its protein is CASSVVGGAYGNTIYF. The chain joins TRBV9 to TRBJ1-3; maybe TRBD1 (6 bases). CDR3 length: 16 residues. Germline CDR1 SGDLS, CDR2 YYNGEE. Trimming shortened V by 0 bases and J by 3 bases, and 13 bases separated the two germline ends.

Written as DNA, the CDR3 is TGCACCAGCAGCCCTCAGCCGGGGACTAGCTCCTACGAGCAGTACTTC. This gives the protein CTSSPQPGTSSYEQYF. The rearrangement links TRBV1 to TRBJ2-7; no DNA check was done on the table's D call, TRBD2. TRBV1 is a listed pseudogene. The CDR3 covers 16 residues.

J is TRBJ1-5 and V is TRBV2; D may be TRBD1 (5 bases). The CDR3 extends over 15 amino acids. The germline V gene encodes CDR1 SNHLY and CDR2 FYNNEI. V was cut by 5 bases and J by 7 bases, with 18 bases left in between. CDR3 DNA sequence: TGTGCCAGCAGTCTACAGGTAGGGTATGGACAGCCCCAGCATTTT. Amino acids: CASSLQVGYGQPQHF.

This clone was counted once. The V and J genes are TRBV5-1 and TRBJ2-5, with 10 nucleotides matching TRBD2. The DNA end is a closer match to TRBJ2-7, so the J assignment may be wrong. The CDR3 loop spans 14 amino acids. Germline V gene sequence: CDR1 SGHRS, CDR2 YFSETQ. The CDR3 DNA reads TGCGCCAGCAGCCCCCTAGCGGGAGCCTACGAGCAGTACTTC. Its protein is CASSPLAGAYEQYF.

V is TRBV6-6 and J is TRBJ1-1; D perhaps matches TRBD1 (6 bases). Trimming cost V 6 bases and J 7 bases, with 15 bases left between them. Germline assignment: CDR1 MNHNY and CDR2 SVGAGI (reference sequence). The CDR3 covers 13 residues. The CDR3 is CASRSPLQGEAFF. In nucleotides, the CDR3 is TGTGCCAGCAGATCCCCCCTACAGGGTGAAGCTTTCTTT.

The chain has TRBV7-6 and TRBJ1-2; tentatively, D is TRBD1 (5 bases). This CDR3 has 13 amino acids. In germline, CDR1 is SGHVS, CDR2 FNYEAQ. Deletions cut 1 base from V and 8 bases from J, with 11 bases between. The CDR3 DNA reads TGTGCCAGCAGCTTAGAGGGGTGGAGAGGCTACACCTTC. This translates into CASSLEGWRGYTF.

This clone was seen a handful of times. The rearrangement links TRBV27 to TRBJ2-1; 9 bases map to TRBD2. The CDR3 runs 17 residues. Trimming at V came to 2 bases and at J to 4 bases, leaving 9 bases not matched to a gene. Per germline, CDR1 MNHEY and CDR2 SMNVEV (reference sequence). The CDR3 region has the DNA TGTGCCAGCAGTTTAGAGCGGGAGGACACTCTATACAATGAGCAGTTCTTC. Residues: CASSLEREDTLYNEQFF.

The chain links TRBV19 to TRBJ2-7, with 10 bases that match TRBD1. Germline CDR1 LNHDA, CDR2 SQIVND (reference sequence). V gave up 6 bases and J gave up 6 bases; unmatched junction bases: 8. The CDR3 is 14 residues long. The CDR3 region has the DNA TGTGCCAGTAGCCGGACAGGGGGGATCGGCGAGCAGTACTTC. This sequence encodes CASSRTGGIGEQYF. The entire variable domain, with the rest obtained from reference TRBV19 and TRBJ2-7, is as follows: DGGITQSPKYLFRKEGQNVTLSCEQNLNHDAMYWYRQDPGQGLRLIYYSQIVNDFQKGDIAEGYSVSREKKESFPLTVTSAQKNPTAFYLCASSRTGGIGEQYFGPGTRLTVT.

The chain recombines TRBV7-8 with TRBJ2-6, with D possibly TRBD2 on 5 matching bases. Between the trimmed V and J ends, which lost 2 bases and 1 base, there was a span of 18 bases. This CDR3 is built from 19 residues. The germline V gene encodes CDR1 SGHVS and CDR2 FQNEAQ. The CDR3 sequence is CASSLTTGPTGSGANVLTF. The CDR3 DNA sequence: TGTGCCAGCAGCTTAACTACCGGGCCCACGGGGTCTGGGGCCAACGTCCTGACTTTC.

This chain connects TRBV21-1 to TRBJ2-3; no check of the table's D call, TRBD2, against the DNA was made. TRBV21-1 corresponds to a pseudogene. The CDR3 spans 18 residues. As DNA, the CDR3 is TGTGCCAGCAGCAGGGGGACTAGCGGGAGTACGGTCACAGATACGCAGTATTTT. It translates to CASSRGTSGSTVTDTQYF.

The chain is built from TRBV18 and TRBJ1-1; 9 bases map to TRBD1. The CDR3 is 12 residues long. Trimming at V came to 3 bases and at J to 8 bases, leaving 1 base not matched to a gene. Germline loops: CDR1 KGHSH, CDR2 LQKENI. CDR3 protein: CASSPGTGEAFF. The DNA for the CDR3 is TGTGCCAGCTCACCCGGGACAGGGGAAGCTTTCTTT.

The chain couples TRBV5-1 to TRBJ2-2; 7 positions match TRBD1. V lost 5 bases and J lost 5; bases outside the gene matches: 9. Germline V gene lookup returns CDR1 SGHRS and CDR2 YFSETQ. The CDR3 sequence is 15 residues long. The CDR3 region has the DNA TGCGCCAGCAGTCCTGCTAGCAGGGGGACCGGGGAGCTGTTTTTT. This encodes CASSPASRGTGELFF.

The genes are TRBV14 and TRBJ2-7, with D maybe TRBD1 (6 bases). V lost 3 bases to trimming and J lost 0 bases, with 9 bases between them. There are 14 residues in the CDR3. Germline CDR1 and CDR2: SGHDN and FVKESK. The CDR3 nucleotides are TGTGCCAGCAGCCAGACAGGAGACTCCTACGAGCAGTACTTC. It translates to CASSQTGDSYEQYF.

The genes are TRBV19 and TRBJ2-3, with TRBD2 matching 8 bases. V trimming: 5 bases; J trimming: 0 bases; junction bases outside the gene matches: 10. The CDR3 runs to 17 residues. Germline-derived CDR1 and CDR2 are LNHDA and SQIVND (reference sequence). Written as DNA, the CDR3 is TGTGCCAGTAGTCCCCCGAGGGTAGCGGGAAGCACAGATACGCAGTATTTT. Translation gives CASSPPRVAGSTDTQYF.

This clone was found a few times. The CDR3 DNA reads as TGTGCCAGCACAGGACAGGGGGTGTACAATGAGCAGTTCTTC. It specifies CASTGQGVYNEQFF. The chain couples TRBV2 to TRBJ2-1, with 10 positions matching TRBD1. The CDR3 totals 14 residues. V trimming: 7 bases; J trimming: 4 bases; junction bases outside the gene matches: 4. Germline V gene lookup returns CDR1 SNHLY and CDR2 FYNNEI.

The chain is built from TRBV2 and TRBJ2-5, with 10 bases aligning to TRBD1. V lost 4 bases, J lost 4 bases, and 3 bases stayed unmatched. The CDR3 runs 14 residues. From germline, CDR1 is SNHLY and CDR2 FYNNEI. DNA of the CDR3: TGTGCCAGCAGTGTTGGGACAGGGGTAGAGACCCAGTACTTC. It is translated as CASSVGTGVETQYF.

Of note for this clone: A read error may produce the germline difference seen at one junction end. V gene TRBV7-7 combines with J gene TRBJ2-7; maybe TRBD1 (6 bases). The germline CDR1 and CDR2 sequences are SSHAT and FNYEAQ (reference sequence). The CDR3 has 15 amino acids. CDR3 region: CASIEQGQRAYEQYF. The DNA of the CDR3 is TGTGCTAGCATCGAACAGGGACAACGAGCGTACGAGCAGTACTTC. Combining the CDR3 with reference TRBV7-7 and TRBJ2-7 gives the whole variable domain GAGVSQSPRYKVTKRGQDVTLRCDPISSHATLYWYQQALGQGPEFLTYFNYEAQPDKSGLPSDRFSAERPEGSISTLTIQRTEQRDSAMYRCASIEQGQRAYEQYFGPGTRLTVT.

The rearrangement links TRBV7-2 to TRBJ1-1; the match to TRBD1 covers 7 bases. Per the germline V gene, CDR1 is SGHTA and CDR2 is FQGNSA. The CDR3 consists of 16 residues. J gave up 0 bases and V 5 bases, and 9 bases lay outside the gene matches. CDR3 protein: CASSGIGTAMNTEAFF. Written as DNA, the CDR3 is TGTGCCAGCAGCGGAATCGGGACAGCCATGAACACTGAAGCTTTCTTT.

This clone was counted many times. This sequence joins TRBV11-2 and TRBJ1-1, with D unclear. V dropped 3 bases and J dropped 3 bases, with 8 bases sitting between them. Germline assignment: CDR1 SGHAT and CDR2 FQNNGV. The CDR3 is made up of 13 amino acids. The CDR3 DNA reads as TGTGCCAGCAGCTTGAGGGATTACACTGAAGCTTTCTTT. Translated: CASSLRDYTEAFF.